Shown below are 4 T cell receptor beta chains from a single sample sequenced in a study of vaccination and CD4 T cells after COVID-19. Treatment specified: approximately 10-day PBMC culture with coronavirus spike peptide pools or control peptides (ViraFEST assay). Researchers used the Oncomine TCR Beta short-read assay to sequence DNA from cultured CD4+ T cells. MiXCR, applied by TCRdb to the PCR reads, yields one record per CDR3 protein. The table lists about 18,000 distinct CDR3 sequences, approximately 78% of them singletons. These receptors lack a known antigen. The source was CD4+ T cells from blood, cultured in vitro, collected after SARS-CoV-2 vaccination. These receptors all stem from a human donor who received a COVID-19 vaccine.

The CDR3 here is CASSSPGNTEAFF. CDR3 bases: TGTGCCAGCAGTTCCCCTGGTAACACTGAAGCTTTCTTT. The chain employs TRBV6-5 and TRBJ1-1; D remains unclear. The CDR3 has 13 residues. V dropped 4 bases and J dropped 2 bases, with 8 bases sitting between them. Germline CDR1 MNHEY, CDR2 SVGAGI.

The V call is TRBV12-3 or TRBV12-4, the J call TRBJ1-2; 9 nucleotides align to TRBD1. The CDR3 spans 13 residues. With V trimmed by 5 bases and J by 4 bases, 2 bases remained unmatched. CDR3 bases: TGTGCCAGCAGTCCGACAGGGGGCTATGGCTACACCTTC. Translating gives CASSPTGGYGYTF.

The CDR3 DNA follows: TGTGCCAGCACCTACACAGGGAGCAGTTCACCCCTCCACTTT. It encodes CASTYTGSSSPLHF. V gene TRBV7-9 combines with J gene TRBJ1-6, with D possibly being TRBD1 (6 bases). This CDR3 contains 14 residues. Between the trimmed V and J ends, which lost 7 bases and 9 bases, there was a span of 16 bases. From germline, CDR1 is SEHNR and CDR2 FQNEAQ (reference sequence).

The genes are TRBV7-2 and TRBJ1-2; D is possibly TRBD1 (6 bases). Deletions cut 1 base from V and 4 bases from J, with 13 bases between. Germline loops: CDR1 SGHTA, CDR2 FQGNSA. CDR3 length: 15 residues. The CDR3 DNA is TGTGCCAGCAGCTTAGTTCCGGGGGCAGGCTATGGCTACACCTTC. Its translation: CASSLVPGAGYGYTF.